This record concerns one TCR beta chain sequence. Its cognate antigen has yet to be identified. No quality values exist for individual bases; no much larger clone is one base distant. The collaborating institutions used their own protocols to collect whole blood in K2EDTA tubes. For TCRbeta analysis, collaborators shipped samples as frozen whole blood, isolated PBMCs, or DNA extracted from either of those sample types. These data are taken from a study of blood T cell repertoires in COVID-19 (dated by TCRdb to about 2020). Describing the broader study: Samples covering the acute and convalescent phases of COVID-19 were provided by collaborators in the United States, Italy and Spain. The material from the prospective study consisted of cDNA or gDNA derived from T cells, B-cell-depleted T cells, or PBMCs. The dataset comprised deeply sampled blood TCRbeta repertoires from subjects exposed to, actively infected with, or recovered from COVID-19. The repertoires were made available in a free public database intended to serve as a resource for research on the immune response to SARS-CoV-2. The samples were drawn from the first 160 participants of the ongoing ImmuneRACE study and from 1,200 or so subjects provided by 6 global collaborators. The sample metadata nearly always contained a de-identified subject ID, COVID-19 status, age in years and sex. HLA class I and class II types, where available, came from metadata supplied by the sample provider rather than from assay-based typing.

Germline trimming amounts to 0 bases on V and 2 bases on J, with 12 as the count of junction bases outside the gene matches. The germline V gene (reference sequence) provides CDR1 SGHKS and CDR2 YYEKEE. The CDR3 starts with the cysteine, ends with the phenylalanine, and has 18 residues. Only CDR3 DNA is held: 54 bases, read in frame from base 1. TCRbeta CDR3 regions were amplified from genomic DNA by means of the immunoSEQ Assay, a bias-controlled multiplex PCR. The published analysis was carried out like this. Within the assay, amplification of reference gene primers was used to estimate how many nucleated cells each sample contained. Sequence reads were collapsed and filtered to measure the absolute abundance of every unique TCRbeta CDR3 rearrangement. For each sample, productive Simpson clonality was calculated as the square root of Simpson's diversity index across productive rearrangements. What TCRdb holds here is the immuneACCESS table cut down to in-frame rearrangements. Part of the clones is not present; checked against another copy, under half of the missing clones reflect an unresolved V gene, and the others are unexplained. V, J and clone size reflect that table, while D and trimming were determined from the DNA. The sample profile shows 20,000 to 25,000 clones; approximately 90% of them were found once. The ten largest clonotypes hold about 6% of the sample.

Overall study results and their limits: Clinical and demographic metadata were provided uncurated, with the amount varying by source and participant.

The source material was peripheral blood. This receptor was identified in a woman of 80 years or more with active COVID-19. The sequence links TRBV5-5 to TRBJ2-7; 9 of the junction bases match TRBD2. The sequence in DNA is TGTGCCAGCAGCTTGGCCGGGGTGGGTCTAGCGGGGACCTACGAGCAGTACTTC. It translates as CASSLAGVGLAGTYEQYF.